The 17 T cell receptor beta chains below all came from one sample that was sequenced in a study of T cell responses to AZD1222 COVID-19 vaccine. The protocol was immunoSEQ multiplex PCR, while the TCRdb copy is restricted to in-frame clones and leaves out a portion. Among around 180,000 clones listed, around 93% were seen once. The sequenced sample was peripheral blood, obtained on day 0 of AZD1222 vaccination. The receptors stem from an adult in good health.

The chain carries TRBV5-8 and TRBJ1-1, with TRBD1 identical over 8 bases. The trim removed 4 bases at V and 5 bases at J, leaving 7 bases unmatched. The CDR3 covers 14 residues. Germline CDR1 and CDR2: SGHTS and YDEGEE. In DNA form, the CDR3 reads TGTGCCAGCAGCCCATGGACAGGGCGGACTGAAGCTTTCTTT. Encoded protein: CASSPWTGRTEAFF. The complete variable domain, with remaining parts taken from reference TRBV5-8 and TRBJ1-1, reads EAGVTQSPTHLIKTRGQQATLRCSPISGHTSVYWYQQALGLGLQFLLWYDEGEERNRGNFPPRFSGRQFPNYSSELNVNALELEDSALYLCASSPWTGRTEAFFGQGTRLTVV.

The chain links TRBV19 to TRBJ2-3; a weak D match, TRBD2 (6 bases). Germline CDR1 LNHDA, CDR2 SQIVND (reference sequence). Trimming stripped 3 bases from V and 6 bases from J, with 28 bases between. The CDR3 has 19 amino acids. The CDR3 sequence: CASSMRVGGITPFQDTQYF. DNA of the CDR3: TGTGCCAGTAGTATGAGGGTAGGAGGGATAACACCCTTCCAGGATACGCAGTATTTT. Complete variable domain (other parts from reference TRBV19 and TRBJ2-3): DGGITQSPKYLFRKEGQNVTLSCEQNLNHDAMYWYRQDPGQGLRLIYYSQIVNDFQKGDIAEGYSVSREKKESFPLTVTSAQKNPTAFYLCASSMRVGGITPFQDTQYFGPGTRLTVL.

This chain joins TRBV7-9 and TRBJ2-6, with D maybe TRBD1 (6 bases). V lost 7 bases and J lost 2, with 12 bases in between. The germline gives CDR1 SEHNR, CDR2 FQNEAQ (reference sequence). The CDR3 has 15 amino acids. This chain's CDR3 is CASKGERAGANVLTF. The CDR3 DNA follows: TGTGCCAGCAAGGGGGAGAGGGCTGGGGCCAACGTCCTGACTTTC.

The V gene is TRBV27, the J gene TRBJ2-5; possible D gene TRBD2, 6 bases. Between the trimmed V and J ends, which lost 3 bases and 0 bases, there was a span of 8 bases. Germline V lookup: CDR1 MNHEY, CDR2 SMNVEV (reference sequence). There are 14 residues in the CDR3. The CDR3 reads CASSLGGNQETQYF. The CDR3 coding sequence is TGTGCCAGCAGTTTGGGAGGAAACCAAGAGACCCAGTACTTC.

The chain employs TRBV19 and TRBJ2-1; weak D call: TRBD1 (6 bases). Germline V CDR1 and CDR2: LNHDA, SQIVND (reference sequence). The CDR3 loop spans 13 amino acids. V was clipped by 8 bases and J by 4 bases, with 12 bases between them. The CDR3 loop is CASAGTPYNEQFF. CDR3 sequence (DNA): TGTGCCAGTGCCGGGACACCTTACAATGAGCAGTTCTTC.

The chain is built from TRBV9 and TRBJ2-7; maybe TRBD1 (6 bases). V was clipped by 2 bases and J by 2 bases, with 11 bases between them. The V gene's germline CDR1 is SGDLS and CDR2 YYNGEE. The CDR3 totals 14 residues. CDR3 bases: TGTGCCAGCAGCGTTGGGGACACTCCCTACGAGCAGTACTTC. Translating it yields CASSVGDTPYEQYF.

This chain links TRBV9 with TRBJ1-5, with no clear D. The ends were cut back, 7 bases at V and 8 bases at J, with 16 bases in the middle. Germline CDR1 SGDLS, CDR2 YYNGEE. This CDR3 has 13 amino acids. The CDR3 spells CASGRPRMKPQHF. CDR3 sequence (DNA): TGTGCCAGCGGAAGGCCTAGGATGAAGCCCCAGCATTTT.

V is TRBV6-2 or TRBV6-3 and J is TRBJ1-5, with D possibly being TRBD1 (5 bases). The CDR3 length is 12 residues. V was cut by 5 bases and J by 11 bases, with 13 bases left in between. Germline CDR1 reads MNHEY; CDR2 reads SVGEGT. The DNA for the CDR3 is TGTGCCAGCAGTAAGACAGCTCCGGCCCAGCATTTT. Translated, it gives CASSKTAPAQHF.

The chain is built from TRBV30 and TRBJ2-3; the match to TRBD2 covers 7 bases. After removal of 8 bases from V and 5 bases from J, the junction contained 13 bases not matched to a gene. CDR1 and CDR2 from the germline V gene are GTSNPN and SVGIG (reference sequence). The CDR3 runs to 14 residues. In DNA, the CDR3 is TGTGCCCTAGCGGACCCACTATTCGTAGATACGCAGTATTTT. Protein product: CALADPLFVDTQYF.

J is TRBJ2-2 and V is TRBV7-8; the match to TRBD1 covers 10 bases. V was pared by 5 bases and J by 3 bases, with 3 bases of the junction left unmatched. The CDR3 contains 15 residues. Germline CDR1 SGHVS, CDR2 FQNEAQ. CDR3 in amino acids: CASSRTGGYTGELFF. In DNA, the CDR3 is TGTGCCAGCAGCCGGACAGGGGGTTACACCGGGGAGCTGTTTTTT.

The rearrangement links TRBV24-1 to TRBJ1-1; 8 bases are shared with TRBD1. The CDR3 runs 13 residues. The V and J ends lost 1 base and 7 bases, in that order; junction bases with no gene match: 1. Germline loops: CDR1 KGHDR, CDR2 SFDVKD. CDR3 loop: CATSDFGQGEAFF. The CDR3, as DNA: TGTGCCACCAGTGATTTCGGACAGGGTGAAGCTTTCTTT.

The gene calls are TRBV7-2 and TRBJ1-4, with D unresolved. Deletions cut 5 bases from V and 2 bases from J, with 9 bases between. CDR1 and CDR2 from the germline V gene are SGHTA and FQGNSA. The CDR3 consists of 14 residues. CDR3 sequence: CASSIGGTNEKLFF. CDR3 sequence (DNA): TGTGCCAGCAGCATTGGAGGGACTAATGAAAAACTGTTTTTT.

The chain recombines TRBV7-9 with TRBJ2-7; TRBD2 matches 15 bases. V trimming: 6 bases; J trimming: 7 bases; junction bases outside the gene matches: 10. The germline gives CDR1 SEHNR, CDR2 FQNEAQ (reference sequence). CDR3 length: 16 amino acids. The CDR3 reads CASRRTSGRVQGEQYF. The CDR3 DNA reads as TGTGCCAGCAGGCGGACTAGCGGGAGGGTCCAGGGGGAGCAGTACTTC.

The CDR3 nucleotides read TGTGCCACCAGCAGAGAGTACCCAGAGCAGTTCTTC. Translated: CATSREYPEQFF. The chain has TRBV15 and TRBJ2-1; D is ambiguous. V was trimmed by 0 bases and J by 10 bases, leaving 7 bases between them. Germline V gives CDR1 LNHNV, CDR2 YYDKDF (reference sequence). The CDR3 is made up of 12 amino acids.

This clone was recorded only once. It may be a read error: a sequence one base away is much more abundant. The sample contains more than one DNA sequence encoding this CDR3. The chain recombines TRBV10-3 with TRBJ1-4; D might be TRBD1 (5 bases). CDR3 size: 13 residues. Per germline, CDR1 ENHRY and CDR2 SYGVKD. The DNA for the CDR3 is TGTGCAATCCGCGGGGGGGGGAATGAAAAACTGTTTTTT. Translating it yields CAIRGGGNEKLFF.

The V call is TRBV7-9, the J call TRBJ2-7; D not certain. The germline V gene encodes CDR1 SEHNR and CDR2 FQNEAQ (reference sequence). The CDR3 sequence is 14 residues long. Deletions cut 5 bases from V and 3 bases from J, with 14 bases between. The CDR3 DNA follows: TGTGCCAGCAGCATGGGAACGGTCTTCTACGAGCAGTACTTC. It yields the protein CASSMGTVFYEQYF.

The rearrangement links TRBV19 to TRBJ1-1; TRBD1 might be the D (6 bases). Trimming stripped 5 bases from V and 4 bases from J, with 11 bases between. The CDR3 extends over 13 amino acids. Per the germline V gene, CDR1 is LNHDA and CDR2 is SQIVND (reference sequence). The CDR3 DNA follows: TGTGCCAGTAGTGGAAGACAGGTCACTGAAGCTTTCTTT. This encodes CASSGRQVTEAFF.